The rows below give T cell receptor beta chains drawn from one sample of a study of T-cell memory formation after mild COVID-19. TCRdb re-analysed the 5' RACE reads in MiXCR, keeping a single row per CDR3 protein. The data show under 550,000 distinct CDR3 sequences, 15% to 20% seen once. The source material was PBMCs or a T cell subset sorted from them (not recorded which). The source is a man aged 18 to 29 who had mild COVID-19 (a few samples of this study predate the infection). Cell type and time point are not known. The conserved cysteine and the conserved F or W are not part of the CDR3 here.

V gene	J gene	CDR3 protein
TRBV7-2	TRBJ2-3	ASSLEILAGGGDTQY
TRBV11-2	TRBJ1-1	ASSDRQATNTEAF
TRBV4-3	TRBJ2-2	ASSQGQGAVGELF
TRBV10-3	TRBJ1-2	ATRKGEDYGYT
TRBV27	TRBJ2-1	ASTAGASSYNEQF
TRBV7-9	TRBJ1-4	ASSLPRGAGGVWSEKLF
TRBV3-1	TRBJ2-5	ASSQNGLAETQY
TRBV7-3	TRBJ2-3	ASSAGTSGGAKDTQY
TRBV5-5	TRBJ2-2	ASSLFAGGTGELF
TRBV7-2	TRBJ2-5	ASSFGWQETQY